The 29 T cell receptor beta chains below all came from one sample that was sequenced in a study of beta chain features in type 1 diabetes. Antigen specificity for these receptors is unknown. Study-level points and caveats: All four CD4+ subsets from Type 1 diabetes patients carried moderately but significantly shorter TCRB CDR3s.

cDNA synthesis used the whole RNA isolate, giving expressed TCRB sequences. Generated by immunoSEQ multiplex PCR, the TCRdb table keeps only in-frame clones and is missing some. The sample yields 95,000 to 150,000 clones, over 15% seen once. Sequenced input: central memory CD4+ T cells from blood. These receptors came from a young man with type 1 diabetes.

V is TRBV5-4 and J is TRBJ2-5; no clear D gene. The CDR3 extends over 14 amino acids. The ends were cut back, 5 bases at V and 4 bases at J, with 15 bases in the middle. The germline CDR1 and CDR2 sequences are SGHNT and YYREEE (reference sequence). In nucleotides, the CDR3 is TGTGCCAGCAGTTCCAACAAAGGGCGAGAGACCCAGTACTTC. Amino acid sequence: CASSSNKGRETQYF.

The CDR3 here is CSVGDGFYGYTF. The CDR3 nucleotides read TGCAGCGTTGGCGACGGATTCTATGGCTACACCTTC. This sequence joins TRBV29-1 and TRBJ1-2; D not certain. V was pared by 4 bases and J by 4 bases, with 10 bases between. The CDR3 totals 12 residues. Germline values: CDR1 SQVTM, CDR2 ANQGSEA.

The chain has TRBV27 and TRBJ2-6; no reliable D call. V dropped 2 bases and J dropped 0 bases, with 8 bases sitting between them. This CDR3 spans 16 amino acids. The germline V gene encodes CDR1 MNHEY and CDR2 SMNVEV (reference sequence). Here the CDR3 DNA reads TGTGCCAGCAGTTTAGGGGATAGCTCTGGGGCCAACGTCCTGACTTTC. Translation: CASSLGDSSGANVLTF.

V gene TRBV2 combines with J gene TRBJ1-1; 8 bases match TRBD1. Germline CDR1 is SNHLY and CDR2 is FYNNEI. V lost 5 bases and J lost 4; bases outside the gene matches: 6. The CDR3 sequence is 14 residues long. The CDR3 protein is CASSQTGDSTEAFF. The CDR3 nucleotides read TGTGCCAGCAGTCAGACAGGGGATAGCACTGAAGCTTTCTTT.

This clone was counted a few times. The rearrangement joins TRBV7-9 to TRBJ2-3; tentatively, D is TRBD1 (6 bases). CDR1 and CDR2 from the germline V gene are SEHNR and FQNEAQ (reference sequence). Trimming pared 11 bases from V and 0 bases from J, leaving 18 bases between. This CDR3 is 15 amino acids long. CDR3 in DNA: TGTGCCTTCCACGAACAGGGAGTAAGCACAGATACGCAGTATTTT. Its protein product is CAFHEQGVSTDTQYF. Looking up the rest from reference TRBV7-9 and TRBJ2-3 gives the full variable domain: DTGVSQNPRHKITKRGQNVTFRCDPISEHNRLYWYRQTLGQGPEFLTYFQNEAQLEKSRLLSDRFSAERPKGSFSTLEIQRTEQGDSAMYLCAFHEQGVSTDTQYFGPGTRLTVL.

This clone was detected ten times or more. The V gene is TRBV10-3, the J gene TRBJ2-7, with no clear D. Trimming shortened V by 3 bases and J by 7 bases, and 7 bases separated the two germline ends. This CDR3 comprises 11 residues. Germline V gives CDR1 ENHRY, CDR2 SYGVKD. CDR3 region: CAISDPTEQYF. CDR3 sequence (DNA): TGTGCCATCAGTGATCCGACTGAGCAGTACTTC.

This clone showed up just a few times. This chain links TRBV9 with TRBJ2-5; D is undetermined. Germline lookup yields CDR1 SGDLS and CDR2 YYNGEE. The CDR3 sequence is 16 residues long. V lost 0 bases and J lost 1, with 13 bases in between. CDR3 DNA: TGTGCCAGCAGCGTAGGTTCTACAACGACCCAAGAGACCCAGTACTTC. This codes for CASSVGSTTTQETQYF.

This clone was seen a few times. The chain has TRBV4-3 and TRBJ2-3; no definite D call. Germline CDR1 is LGHNA and CDR2 is YSLEER. The V end was cut by 0 bases, the J end by 1 base, with 2 bases between. CDR3 length: 13 residues. Written as DNA, the CDR3 is TGCGCCAGCAGCCAAGAACGCACAGATACGCAGTATTTT. It codes for CASSQERTDTQYF.

This clone came up a few times. The chain joins TRBV9 to TRBJ2-5; D tentatively fits TRBD1 or TRBD2 (6 bases each). Trimming cost V 5 bases and J 4 bases, with 9 bases left between them. CDR1 is SGDLS, CDR2 YYNGEE, per germline. The CDR3 loop spans 12 amino acids. CDR3 in DNA: TGTGCCAGCAGTCCGGGGGCAGAGACCCAGTACTTC. It yields the protein CASSPGAETQYF.

Worth noting for this clone: A far larger clone is just one base off, so this is likely a read error. The V call is TRBV9, the J call TRBJ2-7, with TRBD1 matching 9 bases. The junction had 8 bases not matched to a gene; V was cut back by 5 bases and J by 5 bases. CDR3 length equals 14 residues. Per germline, CDR1 SGDLS and CDR2 YYNGEE. CDR3 protein: CASSVDRGGDEQYF. In DNA, the CDR3 is TGTGCCAGCAGTGTGGACAGGGGCGGCGACGAGCAGTACTTC.

In its sample, this clone was seen a few times. The rearrangement links TRBV13 to TRBJ2-3, with 8 bases fitting TRBD2. Germline lookup yields CDR1 PRHDT and CDR2 FYEKMQ (reference sequence). With 8 bases clipped from V and 0 bases from J, the junction kept 4 bases outside the gene matches. The CDR3 consists of 14 residues. The DNA of the CDR3 is TGTGCCAGCGCCGGGGGGGCTAGCACAGATACGCAGTATTTT. It specifies CASAGGASTDTQYF.

This clone was seen many times. The chain combines TRBV27 with TRBJ1-1; D remains ambiguous. The V gene lost 7 bases and the J gene lost 5 bases, with 8 bases spanning the gap. The V gene's germline CDR1 is MNHEY and CDR2 SMNVEV (reference sequence). The CDR3 length is 11 residues. CDR3 sequence reads: CASMVGTEAFF. As DNA, the CDR3 is TGTGCCAGCATGGTAGGGACTGAAGCTTTCTTT.

The chain joins TRBV5-1 to TRBJ2-7; TRBD1 agrees at 8 bases. CDR1 SGHRS and CDR2 YFSETQ come from the germline V gene. The CDR3 loop spans 16 amino acids. The V gene end was trimmed by 4 bases and the J gene end by 0 bases; junction bases not matched to a gene: 9. The CDR3 loop is CASSGLGQATSYEQYF. The CDR3 region has the DNA TGCGCCAGCAGCGGACTGGGACAGGCGACCTCCTACGAGCAGTACTTC.

There are a few counts of this clone. The chain employs TRBV18 and TRBJ2-7; D is unresolved. The CDR3 has 14 residues. From germline, CDR1 is KGHSH and CDR2 LQKENI. The V end lost 3 bases, the J end lost 4 bases, and 13 bases lay between the germline ends. The CDR3: CASSPGQTSYEQYF. CDR3 nucleotides: TGTGCCAGCTCACCTGGGCAGACCTCTTACGAGCAGTACTTC.

The CDR3 reads CATGDGRRNEQFF. The CDR3 DNA is TGTGCCACCGGAGACGGGAGAAGGAATGAGCAGTTCTTC. The chain carries TRBV7-9 and TRBJ2-1; the D gene is possibly TRBD2 (6 bases). Trimming shortened V by 10 bases and J by 7 bases, and 17 bases separated the two germline ends. From germline, CDR1 is SEHNR and CDR2 FQNEAQ (reference sequence). The CDR3 extends over 13 amino acids.

The genes are TRBV6-5 and TRBJ1-2; D is perhaps TRBD1 (5 bases). Between the trimmed V and J ends, which lost 6 bases and 8 bases, there was a span of 16 bases. The CDR3 extends over 13 amino acids. The germline CDR1 and CDR2 sequences are MNHEY and SVGAGI. This CDR3 reads CASSLVGGAGYTF. In nucleotides, the CDR3 is TGTGCCAGCAGCCTCGTGGGCGGGGCAGGCTACACCTTC.

This clone came up a few times. CDR3 in DNA: TGCGCCAGCAGCCAAATACAGGGATCCATGACGGAGCAGTTCTTC. As protein: CASSQIQGSMTEQFF. The rearrangement uses TRBV4-3 and TRBJ2-1; a possible D gene is TRBD1 (6 bases). Per germline, CDR1 LGHNA and CDR2 YSLEER. V was cut by 2 bases and J by 10 bases, with 18 bases left in between. The CDR3 totals 15 residues.

This clone was counted at least ten times. The V and J genes are TRBV11-2 and TRBJ2-3; D gene ambiguous. Trimming took 5 bases from V and 1 from J, leaving 7 bases between them. CDR1 and CDR2 (germline): SGHAT, FQNNGV. The CDR3 covers 13 residues. The CDR3 loop is CASSGWGTDTQYF. The CDR3 coding sequence is TGTGCCAGCAGCGGGTGGGGCACAGATACGCAGTATTTT.

V gene TRBV6-1 combines with J gene TRBJ1-2; D remains ambiguous. The CDR3 spans 14 residues. Germline V CDR1 and CDR2: MNHNS, SASEGT. V gave up 6 bases and J gave up 1 base, with 12 bases separating them. The chain's CDR3 is CASSSGRINYGYTF. The DNA of the CDR3 is TGTGCCAGCAGCTCCGGACGGATTAACTATGGCTACACCTTC.

This clone has a handful of counts. V and J are TRBV6-1 and TRBJ2-7; 11 bases agree with TRBD1. The CDR3 runs to 14 residues. Germline V lookup: CDR1 MNHNS, CDR2 SASEGT. V dropped 7 bases and J dropped 3; count of bases not matched to a gene: 5. This CDR3 reads CASTRTGGNYEQYF. The CDR3 DNA reads as TGTGCCAGCACCCGGACAGGGGGCAACTACGAGCAGTACTTC.

J is TRBJ2-3 and V is TRBV28, with D tentatively TRBD1 (5 bases). In germline, CDR1 is MDHEN, CDR2 SYDVKM. The CDR3 is 16 residues long. V lost 5 bases to trimming and J lost 1 base, with 16 bases between them. The CDR3 nucleotides read TGTGCCAGCAGTCACCTCCTAGGGGCTGGCACAGATACGCAGTATTTT. This gives the protein CASSHLLGAGTDTQYF.

J is TRBJ1-3 and V is TRBV4-3; 8 positions agree with TRBD1. The length of the CDR3 is 15 residues. CDR1 LGHNA and CDR2 YSLEER come from the germline V gene. The junction had 7 bases not matched to a gene; V was cut back by 6 bases and J by 3 bases. CDR3 DNA: TGCGCCAGCAGTTCCAGGGGGCCATATGGAAACACCATATATTTT. Translating it yields CASSSRGPYGNTIYF.

V gene TRBV13 combines with J gene TRBJ2-5; TRBD1 aligns across 9 bases. The CDR3 totals 15 residues. Germline V CDR1 and CDR2: PRHDT, FYEKMQ (reference sequence). J was trimmed by 11 bases and V by 5 bases; bases with no gene match: 15. The CDR3 nucleotides are TGTGCCAGCAGCCTACGGGACAGGGAAGTCGGGGAGCAGTACTTC. It translates to CASSLRDREVGEQYF.

This clone was counted a few times. The chain is built from TRBV23-1 and TRBJ1-1; no firm D call. TRBV23-1 is marked as an open reading frame, function uncertain. This CDR3 has 14 amino acids. The V gene lost 4 bases and the J gene lost 1 base, with 10 bases spanning the gap. This CDR3 is CASSRRITNTEAFF. The CDR3 nucleotides are TGCGCCAGCAGTCGCCGAATAACGAACACTGAAGCTTTCTTT.

This clone was seen a handful of times. This sequence joins TRBV7-2 and TRBJ1-6; D perhaps matches TRBD1 (5 bases). V shed 1 base and J shed 8 bases, with 12 bases lying between them. Germline V gives CDR1 SGHTA, CDR2 FQGNSA. There are 15 residues in the CDR3. The CDR3 DNA reads as TGTGCCAGCAGCTTAGATGGGGCCAGTCATTCACCCCTCCACTTT. It encodes CASSLDGASHSPLHF.

The genes are TRBV29-1 and TRBJ1-5; TRBD1 agrees at 8 bases. CDR3 length: 13 amino acids. Germline lookup yields CDR1 SQVTM and CDR2 ANQGSEA. The junction had 5 bases not matched to a gene; V was cut back by 4 bases and J by 6 bases. In DNA, the CDR3 is TGCAGCGTTGTGACAGGGGCAGGTCAGCCCCAGCATTTT. Residues: CSVVTGAGQPQHF.

Only a few counts were recorded for this clone. This chain connects TRBV4-3 to TRBJ1-6; the match to TRBD1 covers 8 bases. The V gene end was trimmed by 1 base and the J gene end by 7 bases; junction bases not matched to a gene: 6. Germline-derived CDR1 and CDR2 are LGHNA and YSLEER. The CDR3 is 16 amino acids. The CDR3 protein is CASSQGQGWKNSPLHF. CDR3 sequence (DNA): TGCGCCAGCAGCCAAGGACAGGGGTGGAAGAATTCACCCCTCCACTTT.

The rearrangement uses TRBV7-2 and TRBJ2-7; possible D gene TRBD1, 6 bases. Looked up from germline, CDR1 is SGHTA and CDR2 is FQGNSA. This CDR3 has 14 residues. Trimming took off 5 bases at V and 3 bases at J, with 14 bases between the two ends. The CDR3 DNA reads TGTGCCAGCAGCAAAGGGGACAAGAGCTACGAGCAGTACTTC. Encoded protein: CASSKGDKSYEQYF.

This clone occurred many times. V usage is TRBV6-5 and J usage is TRBJ1-2, with no clear D. The V gene's germline CDR1 is MNHEY and CDR2 SVGAGI. CDR3 length: 13 residues. Trimming took 6 bases from V and 8 from J, leaving 16 bases between them. CDR3 coding DNA: TGTGCCAGCAGCGCCGGCTCTACCTGGGGCTACACCTTC. Residues: CASSAGSTWGYTF.